The 18 T cell receptor beta chains reported below all come from one sample, sequenced in a study of graft-versus-host responses after intestinal transplantation. No cognate antigen is known for these TCRs. Profiled with immunoSEQ multiplex PCR; TCRdb holds only in-frame clones, not every one. Of around 110,000 clones in the sample, about nine tenths were seen once. The source material was unstimulated CD4+ T cells sorted from spleen or lymph node cells, sampled before intestinal transplant. The receptor set was obtained from a human donor who received an intestinal transplant.

The chain uses TRBV18 and TRBJ1-2; 11 bases line up with TRBD1. Germline-derived CDR1 and CDR2 are KGHSH and LQKENI. The CDR3 contains 18 residues. Trimming took 5 bases from V and 4 from J; bases not matched to a gene: 15. CDR3 sequence reads: CASSALLGQGAIGYGYTF. The CDR3 bases are TGTGCCAGCTCAGCACTCCTAGGACAGGGGGCGATCGGCTATGGCTACACCTTC.

The rearrangement links TRBV30 to TRBJ2-1, with 12 bases that match TRBD2. CDR3 length equals 14 residues. V was pared by 7 bases and J by 4 bases, with 5 bases of the junction left unmatched. Germline V CDR1 and CDR2: GTSNPN, SVGIG (reference sequence). CDR3 loop: CAYSGLAGYNEQFF. CDR3 DNA sequence: TGTGCCTATTCGGGACTAGCGGGTTACAATGAGCAGTTCTTC.

The chain joins TRBV27 to TRBJ2-6; 7 positions agree with TRBD2. CDR1 is MNHEY and CDR2 is SMNVEV in the germline V gene (reference sequence). The CDR3 is 16 residues long. The junction had 9 bases not matched to a gene; V was cut back by 6 bases and J by 4 bases. CDR3 loop: CASSLRRGSGANVLTF. CDR3 nucleotide sequence: TGTGCCAGCAGCCTCCGGCGGGGGTCCGGGGCCAACGTCCTGACTTTC.

The chain is built from TRBV13 and TRBJ2-7; D ambiguous. Germline values: CDR1 PRHDT, CDR2 FYEKMQ (reference sequence). Trimming pared 6 bases from V and 3 bases from J, leaving 18 bases between. The CDR3 spans 15 residues. The CDR3 reads CASSVGAGTFYEQYF. For the CDR3, the DNA is TGTGCCAGCAGTGTAGGCGCAGGTACTTTCTACGAGCAGTACTTC. Variable domain in full (rest from reference TRBV13 and TRBJ2-7): AAGVIQSPRHLIKEKRETATLKCYPIPRHDTVYWYQQGPGQDPQFLISFYEKMQSDKGSIPDRFSAQQFSDYHSELNMSSLELGDSALYFCASSVGAGTFYEQYFGPGTRLTVT.

V and J are TRBV27 and TRBJ2-3; D gene unclear. Germline V gene lookup returns CDR1 MNHEY and CDR2 SMNVEV (reference sequence). V lost 4 bases and J lost 1, with 6 bases in between. The CDR3 has 13 amino acids. The CDR3 DNA follows: TGTGCCAGCAGTTACTCGCGCACAGATACGCAGTATTTT. Its protein product is CASSYSRTDTQYF.

V is TRBV5-1 and J is TRBJ2-5; 8 bases are a match to TRBD2. The V and J ends lost 3 bases and 0 bases, in that order; junction bases with no gene match: 13. The CDR3 extends over 18 amino acids. Germline V CDR1 and CDR2: SGHRS, YFSETQ. The CDR3: CASSSPAGVTWYQETQYF. DNA for the CDR3: TGCGCCAGCAGCTCGCCAGCGGGAGTAACTTGGTACCAAGAGACCCAGTACTTC. Based on the CDR3 plus reference TRBV5-1 and TRBJ2-5, the full variable domain is KAGVTQTPRYLIKTRGQQVTLSCSPISGHRSVSWYQQTPGQGLQFLFEYFSETQRNKGNFPGRFSGRQFSNSRSEMNVSTLELGDSALYLCASSSPAGVTWYQETQYFGPGTRLLVL.

This clone was seen just once. The chain uses TRBV6-5 and TRBJ2-7; 8 bases line up with TRBD2. Per germline, CDR1 MNHEY and CDR2 SVGAGI. This CDR3 contains 15 residues. V trimming: 5 bases; J trimming: 0 bases; junction bases outside the gene matches: 6. The CDR3 DNA reads as TGTGCCAGCAGTCTAACGGGGACTAGCTCCTACGAGCAGTACTTC. Translation gives CASSLTGTSSYEQYF.

This clone was seen only once. The genes are TRBV4-3 and TRBJ1-2, with a weak D call TRBD1 (5 bases). The germline V gene has CDR1 LGHNA and CDR2 YSLEER. This CDR3 spans 14 amino acids. V was trimmed by 1 base and J by 2 bases, leaving 8 bases between them. CDR3 protein: CASSQVDRNYGYTF. CDR3 bases: TGCGCCAGCAGCCAAGTAGACAGAAACTATGGCTACACCTTC.

CDR3 DNA sequence: TGTGCCAGCAGTGCCACAGGGGGCGCATCCTACGAGCAGTACTTC. Translated: CASSATGGASYEQYF. V and J are TRBV6-5 and TRBJ2-7; TRBD1 matches at 9 bases. The CDR3 totals 15 residues. Trimming at V came to 5 bases and at J to 1 base, leaving 6 bases not matched to a gene. Germline CDR1 is MNHEY and CDR2 is SVGAGI.

CDR3: CASSLAREAEQYF. The DNA for the CDR3 is TGTGCCAGCAGCTTAGCCAGGGAGGCCGAGCAGTACTTC. The V call is TRBV7-9, the J call TRBJ2-7, with a possible D match to TRBD2 (6 bases). V lost 0 bases to trimming and J lost 6 bases, with 9 bases between them. The CDR3 is 13 amino acids. The V gene's germline CDR1 is SEHNR and CDR2 FQNEAQ (reference sequence). The full variable domain, completed using reference TRBV7-9 and TRBJ2-7, is DTGVSQNPRHKITKRGQNVTFRCDPISEHNRLYWYRQTLGQGPEFLTYFQNEAQLEKSRLLSDRFSAERPKGSFSTLEIQRTEQGDSAMYLCASSLAREAEQYFGPGTRLTVT.

The J gene is TRBJ2-5, the V gene TRBV4-3; TRBD2 is a possible D gene (7 bases). The germline V gene has CDR1 LGHNA and CDR2 YSLEER. The CDR3 is 15 amino acids. V was shortened by 2 bases and J by 4 bases, with 14 bases between the two germline ends. CDR3 DNA: TGCGCCAGCAGCCAATTTACAGGGAGGGGAGAGACCCAGTACTTC. Protein sequence: CASSQFTGRGETQYF.

V is TRBV2 and J is TRBJ2-7; D not certain. Germline lookup yields CDR1 SNHLY and CDR2 FYNNEI. This CDR3 comprises 13 residues. V gave up 8 bases and J gave up 6 bases, with 17 bases separating them. The DNA of the CDR3 is TGTGCCAGCTCGGCACACCTTTCGGGCGAGCAGTACTTC. It is translated as CASSAHLSGEQYF.

The genes are TRBV27 and TRBJ1-2, with D perhaps matching TRBD1 (5 bases). V dropped 2 bases and J dropped 3 bases, with 10 bases sitting between them. The germline CDR1 and CDR2 sequences are MNHEY and SMNVEV (reference sequence). CDR3 length equals 14 residues. The CDR3 here is CASSLAGRDYGYTF. DNA for the CDR3: TGTGCCAGCAGTTTAGCGGGACGAGACTATGGCTACACCTTC.

The gene calls are TRBV29-1 and TRBJ2-1, with TRBD1 identical over 11 bases. V gave up 6 bases and J gave up 8 bases; unmatched junction bases: 6. The germline V gene encodes CDR1 SQVTM and CDR2 ANQGSEA. The CDR3 contains 13 residues. The CDR3 here is CSVRDRGFYEQFF. CDR3 in DNA: TGCAGCGTACGGGACAGGGGGTTCTATGAGCAGTTCTTC.

The rearrangement uses TRBV5-1 and TRBJ2-3; D is ambiguous. CDR3 size: 13 residues. Germline V gene lookup returns CDR1 SGHRS and CDR2 YFSETQ. V gave up 2 bases and J gave up 1 base, with 5 bases separating them. The CDR3 region has the DNA TGCGCCAGCAGCTTCCGGGGCACAGATACGCAGTATTTT. Translated: CASSFRGTDTQYF.

The chain uses TRBV9 and TRBJ2-2; maybe TRBD1 (6 bases). This CDR3 is 14 amino acids long. The V gene lost 4 bases and the J gene lost 1 base, with 8 bases spanning the gap. Germline V gives CDR1 SGDLS, CDR2 YYNGEE. In DNA form, the CDR3 reads TGTGCCAGCAGCCCGGACAGGAACACCGGGGAGCTGTTTTTT. This encodes CASSPDRNTGELFF.

V usage is TRBV5-1 and J usage is TRBJ2-3, with 11 positions matching TRBD2. The length of the CDR3 is 15 residues. V shed 4 bases and J 2 bases; nucleotides not matched to a gene: 3. The germline V gene has CDR1 SGHRS and CDR2 YFSETQ. The CDR3 region is CASSPTSGNTDTQYF. As DNA, the CDR3 is TGCGCCAGCAGCCCGACTAGCGGGAACACAGATACGCAGTATTTT.

This clone appeared once. The chain couples TRBV7-9 to TRBJ2-5; a possible D gene is TRBD2 (6 bases). Germline loops: CDR1 SEHNR, CDR2 FQNEAQ (reference sequence). The CDR3 spans 16 residues. Deletions cut 0 bases from V and 5 bases from J, with 16 bases between. CDR3 amino acids: CASSLASSARGETQYF. In nucleotides, the CDR3 is TGTGCCAGCAGCTTAGCGTCTAGCGCGCGAGGGGAGACCCAGTACTTC.